Below are 16 T cell receptor beta chains sequenced from a single sample in a study of cytomegalovirus exposure and HLA in healthy donors. Both 60 Vbeta primers and 13 Jbeta primers went into the PCR. Only in-frame clones appear in the TCRdb table, and some are missing; sequencing was by immunoSEQ multiplex PCR. The table has around 170,000 clones, around four fifths seen once. The sample comprised PBMCs. All receptors derive from a woman aged 50 to 60 in good health and CMV-seropositive.

This clone was recorded a few times. This chain connects TRBV6-1 to TRBJ2-2, with 7 bases lining up with TRBD1. The CDR3 is 15 residues long. The V segment lost 5 bases and the J segment 8 bases; nucleotides outside the gene matches: 11. In germline, CDR1 is MNHNS, CDR2 SASEGT. CDR3 nucleotide sequence: TGTGCCAGCAGTCCGAAGACGACAGGGCGAGGGGAGCTGTTTTTT. This encodes CASSPKTTGRGELFF.

The V call is TRBV18, the J call TRBJ1-3, with 8 bases identical to TRBD1. The CDR3 is made up of 16 amino acids. V dropped 6 bases and J dropped 1; count of bases not matched to a gene: 8. Germline V lookup: CDR1 KGHSH, CDR2 LQKENI. The CDR3 DNA reads TGTGCCAGCTCGGAAACAGGGGGAGAGTCTGGAAACACCATATATTTT. Protein sequence: CASSETGGESGNTIYF.

The CDR3, as DNA: TGCGCCAGCAGCTTGGAGCCGGGGTTGGTCTATGGCTACACCTTC. As protein: CASSLEPGLVYGYTF. V and J are TRBV5-1 and TRBJ1-2; D is ambiguous. Trimming pared 0 bases from V and 4 bases from J, leaving 13 bases between. The CDR3 extends over 15 amino acids. Per the germline V gene, CDR1 is SGHRS and CDR2 is YFSETQ.

This rearrangement joins TRBV7-2 to TRBJ1-2; a possible D gene is TRBD1 (5 bases). The CDR3 has 19 residues. Germline CDR1 and CDR2: SGHTA and FQGNSA. Trimming left V 5 bases short and J 2 bases short, with 27 bases between. For the CDR3, the DNA is TGTGCCAGCAGCCCGTACCAGGCACGGGGCGGGGTCAAGAACTATGGCTACACCTTC. Amino acids: CASSPYQARGGVKNYGYTF.

V is TRBV29-1 and J is TRBJ2-7; tentative D call: TRBD1 (6 bases). Germline lookup yields CDR1 SQVTM and CDR2 ANQGSEA. V was pared by 6 bases and J by 5 bases, with 17 bases between. The CDR3 runs 13 residues. CDR3 loop: CSVQQGFRNEQYF. The CDR3 DNA reads TGCAGCGTCCAACAGGGTTTCAGAAACGAGCAGTACTTC.

The chain has TRBV11-2 and TRBJ1-6, with a weak D call TRBD1 (5 bases). This CDR3 contains 14 residues. The V and J ends lost 2 bases and 6 bases respectively, with 8 bases between them. Germline V gene data show CDR1 as SGHAT and CDR2 as FQNNGV. The CDR3 sequence: CASSLSGGNSPLHF. The CDR3 nucleotides read TGTGCCAGCAGCTTAAGCGGGGGTAATTCACCCCTCCACTTT.

This rearrangement joins TRBV5-1 to TRBJ2-5; TRBD1 aligns across 7 bases. The V gene end was trimmed by 5 bases and the J gene end by 4 bases; junction bases not matched to a gene: 8. Per the germline V gene, CDR1 is SGHRS and CDR2 is YFSETQ. The CDR3 sequence is 14 residues long. As DNA, the CDR3 is TGCGCCAGCAGTTACGACAGGGTGGGAGAGACCCAGTACTTC. Amino acid sequence: CASSYDRVGETQYF.

V gene TRBV5-1 combines with J gene TRBJ2-7, with a weak D call TRBD2 (7 bases). The V end was cut by 4 bases, the J end by 5 bases, with 19 bases between. The CDR3 extends over 15 amino acids. CDR1 is SGHRS and CDR2 is YFSETQ in the germline V gene. The DNA of the CDR3 is TGCGCCAGCAGCGGCCGGGGGGCAGGGAGCAACGAGCAGTACTTC. Amino acid sequence: CASSGRGAGSNEQYF.

The rearrangement uses TRBV9 and TRBJ2-1, with D perhaps TRBD2 (5 bases). V lost 0 bases to trimming and J lost 2 bases, with 12 bases between them. The CDR3 runs to 16 residues. CDR1 is SGDLS, CDR2 YYNGEE, per germline. CDR3 sequence reads: CASSVGPTRAYNEQFF. In DNA form, the CDR3 reads TGTGCCAGCAGCGTAGGGCCCACTAGGGCCTACAATGAGCAGTTCTTC.

The chain recombines TRBV30 with TRBJ1-2; 9 bases agree with TRBD1. CDR3 size: 14 residues. The V gene's germline CDR1 is GTSNPN and CDR2 SVGIG (reference sequence). J gave up 6 bases and V 2 bases, and 7 bases lay outside the gene matches. The CDR3 nucleotides read TGTGCCTGGAGTCCTCCAGGACAGGGGAATGGCTACACCTTC. As protein: CAWSPPGQGNGYTF.

The chain combines TRBV5-4 with TRBJ2-1, with D uncertain. The germline CDR1 and CDR2 sequences are SGHNT and YYREEE (reference sequence). This CDR3 comprises 12 residues. Deletions cut 5 bases from V and 6 bases from J, with 9 bases between. CDR3 in amino acids: CASSRMSNEQFF. The CDR3 coding sequence is TGTGCCAGCAGTCGAATGAGCAATGAGCAGTTCTTC. Combining the CDR3 with reference TRBV5-4 and TRBJ2-1 gives the whole variable domain ETGVTQSPTHLIKTRGQQVTLRCSSQSGHNTVSWYQQALGQGPQFIFQYYREEENGRGNFPPRFSGLQFPNYSSELNVNALELDDSALYLCASSRMSNEQFFGPGTRLTVL.

The genes are TRBV11-1 and TRBJ2-7, with 7 positions matching TRBD2. Germline V gene data show CDR1 as SGHAT and CDR2 as FQDESV (reference sequence). The CDR3 totals 14 residues. Trimming cost V 3 bases and J 3 bases; bases outside gene matches: 5. The CDR3 DNA is TGTGCCAGCAGCTTCCAAGCGGGGTACTACGAGCAGTACTTC. This codes for CASSFQAGYYEQYF. The whole variable domain, filled in from reference TRBV11-1 and TRBJ2-7, reads EAEVAQSPRYKITEKSQAVAFWCDPISGHATLYWYRQILGQGPELLVQFQDESVVDDSQLPKDRFSAERLKGVDSTLKIQPAELGDSAMYLCASSFQAGYYEQYFGPGTRLTVT.

This chain links TRBV5-1 with TRBJ1-6; a weak D match, TRBD1 (5 bases). The V gene's germline CDR1 is SGHRS and CDR2 YFSETQ. The V end was cut by 0 bases, the J end by 8 bases, with 9 bases between. The CDR3 runs to 14 residues. The CDR3 reads CASSLEGADSPLHF. Here the CDR3 DNA reads TGCGCCAGCAGCTTGGAAGGGGCTGATTCACCCCTCCACTTT. The whole variable domain, remainder taken from reference TRBV5-1 and TRBJ1-6, is KAGVTQTPRYLIKTRGQQVTLSCSPISGHRSVSWYQQTPGQGLQFLFEYFSETQRNKGNFPGRFSGRQFSNSRSEMNVSTLELGDSALYLCASSLEGADSPLHFGNGTRLTVT.

The V call is TRBV5-1, the J call TRBJ2-7; 8 bases align to TRBD1. This CDR3 spans 14 amino acids. The junction had 2 bases not matched to a gene; V was cut back by 3 bases and J by 0 bases. CDR1 is SGHRS and CDR2 is YFSETQ in the germline V gene. The CDR3 protein is CASSSGTGSYEQYF. CDR3 DNA: TGCGCCAGCAGCTCCGGGACAGGCTCCTACGAGCAGTACTTC.

Concerning this clone: At one end the junction does not follow the germline gene, possibly because of a read error. V and J are TRBV7-9 and TRBJ1-1; tentative D call: TRBD1 (5 bases). This CDR3 contains 14 residues. Germline-derived CDR1 and CDR2 are SEHNR and FQNEAQ (reference sequence). The CDR3 DNA sequence: TGTTCCAGCAGCACCACAGGAGGGCGGACTGAAGCTTTCTTT. Translating it yields CSSSTTGGRTEAFF.

This clone occurred once. The rearrangement links TRBV6-5 to TRBJ2-7, with D possibly TRBD2 on 5 matching bases. This CDR3 region has 15 residues. CDR1 and CDR2 from the germline V gene are MNHEY and SVGAGI. V was cut by 5 bases and J by 1 base, with 15 bases left in between. CDR3 sequence (DNA): TGTGCCAGCAGTCAGCGGCTTAGCAGTTCCTACGAGCAGTACTTC. Its translation: CASSQRLSSSYEQYF.